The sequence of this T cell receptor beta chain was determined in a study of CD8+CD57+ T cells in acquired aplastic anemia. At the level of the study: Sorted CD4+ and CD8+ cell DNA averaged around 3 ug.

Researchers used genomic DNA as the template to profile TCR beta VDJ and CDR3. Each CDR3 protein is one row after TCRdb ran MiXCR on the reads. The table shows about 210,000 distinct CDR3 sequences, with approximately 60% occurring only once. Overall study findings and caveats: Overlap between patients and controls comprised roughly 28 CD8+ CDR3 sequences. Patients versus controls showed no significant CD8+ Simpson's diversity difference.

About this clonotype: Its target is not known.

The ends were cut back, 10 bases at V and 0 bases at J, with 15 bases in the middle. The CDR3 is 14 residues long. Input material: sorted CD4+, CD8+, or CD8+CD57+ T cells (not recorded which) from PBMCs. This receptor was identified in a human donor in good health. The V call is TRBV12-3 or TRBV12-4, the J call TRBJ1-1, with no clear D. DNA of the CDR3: TGTGCCACCAGCGACGCACCTATGAACACTGAAGCTTTCTTT. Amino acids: CATSDAPMNTEAFF.